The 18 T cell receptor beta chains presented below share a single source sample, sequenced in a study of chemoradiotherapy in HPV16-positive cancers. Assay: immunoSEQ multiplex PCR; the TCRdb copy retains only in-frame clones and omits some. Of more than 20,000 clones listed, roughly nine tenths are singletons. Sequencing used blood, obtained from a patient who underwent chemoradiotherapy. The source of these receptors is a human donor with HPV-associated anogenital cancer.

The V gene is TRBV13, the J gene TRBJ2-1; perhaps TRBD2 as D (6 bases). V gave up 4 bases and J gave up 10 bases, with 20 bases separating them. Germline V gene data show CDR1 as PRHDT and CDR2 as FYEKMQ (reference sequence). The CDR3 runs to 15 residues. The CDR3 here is CASSSHVAESGEQFF. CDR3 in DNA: TGTGCCAGCAGCTCGCACGTAGCGGAATCGGGAGAGCAGTTCTTC.

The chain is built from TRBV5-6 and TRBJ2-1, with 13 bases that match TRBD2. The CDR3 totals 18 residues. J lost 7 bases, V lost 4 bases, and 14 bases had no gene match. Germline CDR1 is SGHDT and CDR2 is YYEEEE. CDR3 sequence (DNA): TGTGCCAGCAGCGAGGGACTAGCGGGACCAATCGGGAGTAATGAGCAGTTCTTC. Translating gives CASSEGLAGPIGSNEQFF.

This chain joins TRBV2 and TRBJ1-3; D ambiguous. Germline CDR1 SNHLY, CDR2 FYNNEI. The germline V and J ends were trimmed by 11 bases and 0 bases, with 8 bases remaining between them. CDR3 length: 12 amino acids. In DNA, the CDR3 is TGTGCCCAGGCATACTCTGGAAACACCATATATTTT. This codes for CAQAYSGNTIYF.

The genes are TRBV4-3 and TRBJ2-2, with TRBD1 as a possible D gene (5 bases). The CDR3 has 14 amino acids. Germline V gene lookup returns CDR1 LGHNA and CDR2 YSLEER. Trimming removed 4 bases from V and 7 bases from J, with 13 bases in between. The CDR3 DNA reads TGCGCCAGCAGCCTTGAAAGGGGCGACGGGGAGCTGTTTTTT. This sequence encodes CASSLERGDGELFF.

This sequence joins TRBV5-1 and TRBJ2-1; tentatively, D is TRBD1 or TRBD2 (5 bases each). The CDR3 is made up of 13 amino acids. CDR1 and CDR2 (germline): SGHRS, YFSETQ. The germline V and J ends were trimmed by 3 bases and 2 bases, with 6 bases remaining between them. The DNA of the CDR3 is TGCGCCAGCAGCTCGGGGCCCTACAATGAGCAGTTCTTC. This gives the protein CASSSGPYNEQFF.

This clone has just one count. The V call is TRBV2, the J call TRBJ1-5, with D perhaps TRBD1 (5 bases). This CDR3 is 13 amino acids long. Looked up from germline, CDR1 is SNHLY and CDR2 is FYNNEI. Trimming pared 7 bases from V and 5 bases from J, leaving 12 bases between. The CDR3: CASNEWGDQPQHF. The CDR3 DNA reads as TGTGCCAGCAACGAGTGGGGGGATCAGCCCCAGCATTTT.

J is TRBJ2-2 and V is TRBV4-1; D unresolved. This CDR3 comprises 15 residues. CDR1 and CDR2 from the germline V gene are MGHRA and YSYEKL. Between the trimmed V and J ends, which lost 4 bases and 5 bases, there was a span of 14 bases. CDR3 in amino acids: CASSPATLGTGELFF. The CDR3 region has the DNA TGCGCCAGCAGCCCCGCCACCCTAGGAACCGGGGAGCTGTTTTTT.

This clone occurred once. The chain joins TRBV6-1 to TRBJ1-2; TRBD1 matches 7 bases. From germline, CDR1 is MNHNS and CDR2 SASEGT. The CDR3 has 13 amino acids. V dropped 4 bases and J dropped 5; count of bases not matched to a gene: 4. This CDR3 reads CASSVQGEYGYTF. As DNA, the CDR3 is TGTGCCAGCAGTGTCCAGGGGGAGTATGGCTACACCTTC.

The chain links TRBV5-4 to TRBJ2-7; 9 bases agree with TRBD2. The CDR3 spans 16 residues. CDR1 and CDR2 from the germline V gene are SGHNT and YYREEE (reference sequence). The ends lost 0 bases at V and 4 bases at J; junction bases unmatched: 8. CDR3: CASSLGAGGDGYEQYF. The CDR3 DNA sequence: TGTGCCAGCAGCTTGGGGGCGGGAGGGGATGGATACGAGCAGTACTTC.

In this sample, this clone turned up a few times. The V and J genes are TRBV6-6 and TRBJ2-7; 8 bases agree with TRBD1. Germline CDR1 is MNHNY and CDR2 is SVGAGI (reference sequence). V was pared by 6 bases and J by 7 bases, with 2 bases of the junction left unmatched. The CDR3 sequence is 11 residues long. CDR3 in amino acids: CASSRQGEQYF. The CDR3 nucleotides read TGTGCCAGCAGCCGACAGGGGGAGCAGTACTTC.

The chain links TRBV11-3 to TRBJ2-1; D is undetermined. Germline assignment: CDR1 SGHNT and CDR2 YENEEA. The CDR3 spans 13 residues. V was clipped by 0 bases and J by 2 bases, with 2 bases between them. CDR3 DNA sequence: TGTGCCAGCAGCTTAGAAGCCTACAATGAGCAGTTCTTC. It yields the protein CASSLEAYNEQFF.

In nucleotides, the CDR3 is TGTGCCAGCAGTCGCGGGGAGGAGGCCGGGGAGCTGTTTTTT. Translation: CASSRGEEAGELFF. The chain carries TRBV6-5 and TRBJ2-2, with a weak D call TRBD2 (6 bases). The CDR3 loop spans 14 amino acids. The V end was cut by 5 bases, the J end by 6 bases, with 13 bases between. In germline, CDR1 is MNHEY, CDR2 SVGAGI.

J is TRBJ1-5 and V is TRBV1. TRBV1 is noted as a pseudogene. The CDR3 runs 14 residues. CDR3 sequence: CTSSPKGTNQPQHF. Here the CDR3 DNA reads TGCACCAGCAGCCCTAAGGGCACCAATCAGCCCCAGCATTTT.

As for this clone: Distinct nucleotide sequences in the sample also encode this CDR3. Here the CDR3 reads CASSPTGGTGELFF. The DNA of the CDR3 is TGTGCCAGCAGTCCCACGGGAGGAACCGGGGAGCTGTTTTTT. The rearrangement uses TRBV6-4 and TRBJ2-2; 7 bases fit TRBD2. CDR1 is MRHNA and CDR2 is SNTAGT in the germline V gene. Trimming removed 5 bases from V and 5 bases from J; junction bases left unmatched: 5. CDR3 length: 14 residues.

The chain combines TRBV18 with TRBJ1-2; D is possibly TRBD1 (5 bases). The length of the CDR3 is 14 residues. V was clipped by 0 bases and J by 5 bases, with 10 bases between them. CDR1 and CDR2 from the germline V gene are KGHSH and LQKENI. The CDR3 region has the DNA TGTGCCAGCTCACCACCGGCAGGGTATTATGGCTACACCTTC. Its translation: CASSPPAGYYGYTF.

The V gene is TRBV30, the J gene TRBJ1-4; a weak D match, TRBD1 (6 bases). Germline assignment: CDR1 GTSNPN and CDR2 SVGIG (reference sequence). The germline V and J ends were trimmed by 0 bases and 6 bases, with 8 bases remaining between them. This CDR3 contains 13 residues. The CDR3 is CAWSVGTYEKLFF. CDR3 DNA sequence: TGTGCCTGGAGTGTAGGGACATATGAAAAACTGTTTTTT.

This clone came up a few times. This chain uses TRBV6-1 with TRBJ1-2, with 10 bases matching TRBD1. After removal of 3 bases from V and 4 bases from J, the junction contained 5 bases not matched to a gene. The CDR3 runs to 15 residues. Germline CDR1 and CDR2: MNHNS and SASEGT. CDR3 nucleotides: TGTGCCAGCAGTGAGCGGACAGGGGGGACCTATGGCTACACCTTC. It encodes CASSERTGGTYGYTF.

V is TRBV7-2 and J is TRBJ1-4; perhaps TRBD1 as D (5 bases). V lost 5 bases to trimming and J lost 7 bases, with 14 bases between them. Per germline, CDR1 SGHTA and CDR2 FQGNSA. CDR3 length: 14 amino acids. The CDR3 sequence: CASSPRTGGEKLFF. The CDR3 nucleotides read TGTGCCAGCAGCCCCCGGACGGGGGGTGAAAAACTGTTTTTT.